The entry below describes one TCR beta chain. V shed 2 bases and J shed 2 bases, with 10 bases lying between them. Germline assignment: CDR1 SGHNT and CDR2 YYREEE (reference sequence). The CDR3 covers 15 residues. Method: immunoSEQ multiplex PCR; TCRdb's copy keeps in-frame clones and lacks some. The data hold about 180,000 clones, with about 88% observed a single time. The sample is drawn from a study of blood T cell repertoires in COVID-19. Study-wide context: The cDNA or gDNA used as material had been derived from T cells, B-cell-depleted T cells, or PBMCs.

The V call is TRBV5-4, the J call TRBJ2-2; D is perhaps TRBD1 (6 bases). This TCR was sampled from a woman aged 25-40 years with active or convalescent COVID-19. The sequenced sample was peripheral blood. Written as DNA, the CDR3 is TGTGCCAGCAGCTTCGCAGGGGTAAACACCGGGGAGCTGTTTTTT. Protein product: CASSFAGVNTGELFF.